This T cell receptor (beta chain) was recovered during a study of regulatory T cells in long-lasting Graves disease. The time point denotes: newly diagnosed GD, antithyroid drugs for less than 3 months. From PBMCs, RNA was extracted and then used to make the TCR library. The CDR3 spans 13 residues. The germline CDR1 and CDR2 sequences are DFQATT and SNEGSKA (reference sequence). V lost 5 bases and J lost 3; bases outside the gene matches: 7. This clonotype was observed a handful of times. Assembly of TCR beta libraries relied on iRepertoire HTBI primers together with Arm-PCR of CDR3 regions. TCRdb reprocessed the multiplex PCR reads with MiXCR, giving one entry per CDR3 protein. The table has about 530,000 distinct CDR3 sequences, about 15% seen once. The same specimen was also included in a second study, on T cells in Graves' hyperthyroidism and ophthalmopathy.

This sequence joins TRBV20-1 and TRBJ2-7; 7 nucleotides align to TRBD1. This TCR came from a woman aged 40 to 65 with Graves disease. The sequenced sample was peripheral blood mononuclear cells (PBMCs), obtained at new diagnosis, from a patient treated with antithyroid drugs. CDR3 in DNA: TGCAGTGCTGAATCACAGGGGAACTACGAGCAGTACTTC. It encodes CSAESQGNYEQYF.